Below are 16 T cell receptor beta chains sequenced from a single sample in a study of shared clonotypes between healthy human individuals. Naive CD8 cells were CD45RO-negative, positively selected for CCR7, excluding terminally differentiated effector memory CD45RA+ cells. Measured with immunoSEQ multiplex PCR; TCRdb has only the in-frame clones, and not every one. Altogether more than 600,000 clones are present, 92% being singletons, with the ten largest covering 24%. Sequencing was done on a sample of naive CD8+ T cells sorted from blood. The receptor source for this set is a man under 40 in good health.

CDR3 in DNA: TGTGCCAGCAGCATCGGGACTAGCGGGAGTTGGTACAATGAGCAGTTCTTC. Amino acid sequence: CASSIGTSGSWYNEQFF. This chain joins TRBV11-3 and TRBJ2-1; 14 positions agree with TRBD2. The CDR3 covers 17 residues. CDR1 and CDR2 (germline): SGHNT, YENEEA. V trimming: 5 bases; J trimming: 4 bases; junction bases outside the gene matches: 7. Combining the CDR3 with reference TRBV11-3 and TRBJ2-1 gives the whole variable domain EAGVVQSPRYKIIEKKQPVAFWCNPISGHNTLYWYLQNLGQGPELLIRYENEEAVDDSQLPKDRFSAERLKGVDSTLKIQPAELGDSAVYLCASSIGTSGSWYNEQFFGPGTRLTVL.

This clone has a single count. This chain joins TRBV5-5 and TRBJ2-5, with TRBD1 identical over 9 bases. This CDR3 has 18 residues. The germline gives CDR1 SGHKS, CDR2 YYEKEE (reference sequence). The trim removed 3 bases at V and 5 bases at J, leaving 17 bases unmatched. The CDR3 DNA reads TGTGCCAGCAGCTCCGACAAGGGACAGGGTTTGACCAGGGAGACCCAGTACTTC. It codes for CASSSDKGQGLTRETQYF.

This clone has just a few counts. The chain links TRBV15 to TRBJ2-2; 11 bases match TRBD2. V was pared by 0 bases and J by 7 bases, with 7 bases of the junction left unmatched. The CDR3 totals 17 residues. From germline, CDR1 is LNHNV and CDR2 YYDKDF (reference sequence). The CDR3 sequence: CATSRDLLAGADGELFF. For the CDR3, the DNA is TGTGCCACCAGCAGAGATCTACTAGCGGGAGCGGACGGGGAGCTGTTTTTT. The full variable domain, completed using reference TRBV15 and TRBJ2-2, is DAMVIQNPRYQVTQFGKPVTLSCSQTLNHNVMYWYQQKSSQAPKLLFHYYDKDFNNEADTPDNFQSRRPNTSFCFLDIRSPGLGDTAMYLCATSRDLLAGADGELFFGEGSRLTVL.

The gene calls are TRBV2 and TRBJ2-1; no definite D call. Germline V gives CDR1 SNHLY, CDR2 FYNNEI. CDR3 length equals 12 residues. Trimming left V 4 bases short and J 3 bases short, with 4 bases between. The CDR3 loop reads CASSASYNEQFF. In DNA, the CDR3 is TGTGCCAGCAGTGCCAGCTACAATGAGCAGTTCTTC. Variable domain in full (rest from reference TRBV2 and TRBJ2-1): EPEVTQTPSHQVTQMGQEVILRCVPISNHLYFYWYRQILGQKVEFLVSFYNNEISEKSEIFDDQFSVERPDGSNFTLKIRSTKLEDSAMYFCASSASYNEQFFGPGTRLTVL.

The V call is TRBV27, the J call TRBJ2-7; D is unresolved. The V end lost 5 bases, the J end lost 2 bases, and 7 bases lay between the germline ends. The CDR3 is 12 amino acids. CDR1 MNHEY and CDR2 SMNVEV come from the germline V gene (reference sequence). The CDR3 loop is CASSDSPYEQYF. The DNA of the CDR3 is TGTGCCAGCAGTGATAGTCCCTACGAGCAGTACTTC.

The rearrangement uses TRBV29-1 and TRBJ1-3, with D maybe TRBD1 (6 bases). Trimming stripped 6 bases from V and 0 bases from J, with 15 bases between. This CDR3 is 15 amino acids long. CDR1 and CDR2 from the germline V gene are SQVTM and ANQGSEA. The CDR3 DNA sequence: TGCAGCGTCGGGGGGGACACAAGCTCTGGAAACACCATATATTTT. Protein product: CSVGGDTSSGNTIYF.

The count of this clone is one. The J gene is TRBJ2-5, the V gene TRBV7-8; a possible D gene is TRBD2 (5 bases). The CDR3 is 15 residues long. Trimming took off 3 bases at V and 4 bases at J, with 15 bases between the two ends. The V gene's germline CDR1 is SGHVS and CDR2 FQNEAQ. DNA for the CDR3: TGTGCCAGCAGCTTGACGACTTATGGGAGAGAGACCCAGTACTTC. This codes for CASSLTTYGRETQYF. The variable domain in full, completed from reference TRBV7-8 and TRBJ2-5, reads GAGVSQSPRYKVAKRGQDVALRCDPISGHVSLFWYQQALGQGPEFLTYFQNEAQLDKSGLPSDRFFAERPEGSVSTLKIQRTQQEDSAVYLCASSLTTYGRETQYFGPGTRLLVL.

The chain employs TRBV15 and TRBJ2-7; D possibly corresponds to TRBD2 (7 bases). V was shortened by 2 bases and J by 5 bases, with 19 bases between the two germline ends. Looked up from germline, CDR1 is LNHNV and CDR2 is YYDKDF (reference sequence). This CDR3 has 16 amino acids. CDR3 coding DNA: TGTGCCACCAGCAGATCACTGGGGGGGCTCCAACACGAGCAGTACTTC. Translation: CATSRSLGGLQHEQYF.

This chain's CDR3 is CASSVGGLGPYEQYF. The CDR3 nucleotides read TGTGCCAGCAGCGTAGGGGGACTTGGCCCCTACGAGCAGTACTTC. The chain couples TRBV9 to TRBJ2-7; a possible D gene is TRBD2 (6 bases). This CDR3 is 15 amino acids long. Germline assignment: CDR1 SGDLS and CDR2 YYNGEE. Trimming removed 0 bases from V and 2 bases from J, with 12 bases in between.

This chain connects TRBV6-5 to TRBJ1-2, with D possibly being TRBD1 (5 bases). The CDR3 loop spans 15 amino acids. Germline V gene data show CDR1 as MNHEY and CDR2 as SVGAGI. Trimming stripped 2 bases from V and 2 bases from J, with 12 bases between. The CDR3 sequence is CASSYQGTGNYGYTF. DNA of the CDR3: TGTGCCAGCAGTTACCAAGGGACCGGGAACTATGGCTACACCTTC.

This clone was found a few times. The chain employs TRBV4-3 and TRBJ2-7; D call uncertain. Trimming stripped 0 bases from V and 0 bases from J, with 9 bases between. This CDR3 comprises 15 residues. Germline V gives CDR1 LGHNA, CDR2 YSLEER. CDR3 bases: TGCGCCAGCAGCCAAGATCGACACGCCTCCTACGAGCAGTACTTC. This encodes CASSQDRHASYEQYF.

This chain uses TRBV29-1 with TRBJ2-1, with D possibly TRBD2 on 6 matching bases. V was cut by 1 base and J by 8 bases, with 15 bases left in between. This CDR3 spans 14 amino acids. Germline V CDR1 and CDR2: SQVTM, ANQGSEA. CDR3 sequence: CSVEVPREWHEQFF. The CDR3, as DNA: TGCAGCGTTGAAGTACCCCGGGAGTGGCATGAGCAGTTCTTC.

The chain carries TRBV5-1 and TRBJ1-2; no clear D gene. Germline V gives CDR1 SGHRS, CDR2 YFSETQ. The CDR3 has 13 amino acids. The germline V and J ends were trimmed by 4 bases and 2 bases, with 9 bases remaining between them. The CDR3 reads CASSGLLNYGYTF. DNA for the CDR3: TGCGCCAGCAGCGGGCTTCTCAACTATGGCTACACCTTC.

This chain connects TRBV5-1 to TRBJ2-2; the D is unclear. V lost 4 bases, J lost 6 bases, and 25 bases lay in between. The germline CDR1 and CDR2 sequences are SGHRS and YFSETQ. The CDR3 totals 18 residues. The CDR3 coding sequence is TGCGCCAGCAGCCCAGAGACCGAAACTACCATCTACTCCGGGGAGCTGTTTTTT. The encoded protein is CASSPETETTIYSGELFF.

This chain connects TRBV7-9 to TRBJ2-1, with 11 bases aligning to TRBD2. Losses at the gene ends were 4 bases for V and 0 bases for J; bases not matched to a gene: 8. This CDR3 is 18 amino acids long. The germline CDR1 and CDR2 sequences are SEHNR and FQNEAQ (reference sequence). The CDR3 here is CASSSQTSGASSYNEQFF. The CDR3, as DNA: TGTGCCAGCAGCTCCCAGACTAGCGGGGCGAGCTCCTACAATGAGCAGTTCTTC.

The rearrangement joins TRBV7-8 to TRBJ2-7, with 10 bases aligning to TRBD1. Germline loops: CDR1 SGHVS, CDR2 FQNEAQ. The CDR3 extends over 14 amino acids. Trimming removed 4 bases from V and 6 bases from J; junction bases left unmatched: 6. CDR3 nucleotides: TGTGCCAGCAGCTCGACAGGGGGCTGGGGCGAGCAGTACTTC. It yields the protein CASSSTGGWGEQYF.